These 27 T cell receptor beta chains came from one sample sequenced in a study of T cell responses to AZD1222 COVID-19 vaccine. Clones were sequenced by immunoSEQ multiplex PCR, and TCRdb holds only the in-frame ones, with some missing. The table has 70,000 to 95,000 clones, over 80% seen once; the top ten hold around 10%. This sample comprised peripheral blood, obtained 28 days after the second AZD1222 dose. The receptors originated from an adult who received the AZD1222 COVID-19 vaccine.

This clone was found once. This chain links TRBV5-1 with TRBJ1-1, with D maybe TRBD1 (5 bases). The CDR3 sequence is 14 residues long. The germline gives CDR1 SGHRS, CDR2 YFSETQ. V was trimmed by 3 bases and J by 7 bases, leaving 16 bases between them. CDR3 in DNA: TGCGCCAGCAGCTCCGGGGACGGTACCATTGAAGCTTTCTTT. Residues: CASSSGDGTIEAFF.

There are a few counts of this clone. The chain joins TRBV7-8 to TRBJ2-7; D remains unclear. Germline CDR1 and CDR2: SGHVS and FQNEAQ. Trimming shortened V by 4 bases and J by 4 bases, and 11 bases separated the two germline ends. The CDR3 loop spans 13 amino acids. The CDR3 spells CASSYGRTYEQYF. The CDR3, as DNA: TGTGCCAGCAGCTACGGACGGACGTACGAGCAGTACTTC.

Here the CDR3 DNA reads TGTGCCAGCAGGGGAGAAATGAGCTCCTACAATGAGCAGTTCTTC. This translates into CASRGEMSSYNEQFF. The chain uses TRBV2 and TRBJ2-1; tentatively, D is TRBD2 (5 bases). V lost 6 bases, J lost 0 bases, and 12 bases lay in between. Looked up from germline, CDR1 is SNHLY and CDR2 is FYNNEI. The CDR3 spans 15 residues.

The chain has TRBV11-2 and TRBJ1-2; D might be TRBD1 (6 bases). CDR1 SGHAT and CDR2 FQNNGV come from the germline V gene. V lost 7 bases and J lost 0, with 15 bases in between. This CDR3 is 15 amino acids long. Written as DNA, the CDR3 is TGTGCCAGCACCGTCGGACAGCCAGCTAACTATGGCTACACCTTC. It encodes CASTVGQPANYGYTF.

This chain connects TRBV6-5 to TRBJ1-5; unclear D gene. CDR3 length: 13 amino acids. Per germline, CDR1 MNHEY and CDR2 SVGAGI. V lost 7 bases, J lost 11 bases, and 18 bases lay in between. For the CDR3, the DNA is TGTGCCAGCACAAGGACTCAGGATGGGGCCCAGCATTTT. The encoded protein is CASTRTQDGAQHF.

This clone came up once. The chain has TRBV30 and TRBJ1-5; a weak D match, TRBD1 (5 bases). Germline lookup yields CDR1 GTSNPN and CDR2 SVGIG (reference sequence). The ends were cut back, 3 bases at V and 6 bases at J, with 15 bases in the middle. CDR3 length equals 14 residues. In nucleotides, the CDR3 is TGTGCCTGGAGCCTCCCGGGGGACGCTCAGCCCCAGCATTTT. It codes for CAWSLPGDAQPQHF.

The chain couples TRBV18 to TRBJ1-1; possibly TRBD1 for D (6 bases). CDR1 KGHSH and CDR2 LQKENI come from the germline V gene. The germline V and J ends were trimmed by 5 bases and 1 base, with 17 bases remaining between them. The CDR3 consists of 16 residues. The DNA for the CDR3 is TGTGCCAGCTCAGTATTGGGGCAGGGGTCGAACACTGAAGCTTTCTTT. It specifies CASSVLGQGSNTEAFF. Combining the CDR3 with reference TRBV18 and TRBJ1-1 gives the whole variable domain NAGVMQNPRHLVRRRGQEARLRCSPMKGHSHVYWYRQLPEEGLKFMVYLQKENIIDESGMPKERFSAEFPKEGPSILRIQQVVRGDSAAYFCASSVLGQGSNTEAFFGQGTRLTVV.

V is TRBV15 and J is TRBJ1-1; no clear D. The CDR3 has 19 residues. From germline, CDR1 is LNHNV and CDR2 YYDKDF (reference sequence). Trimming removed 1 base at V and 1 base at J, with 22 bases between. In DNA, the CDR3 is TGTGCCACCAGCAGAGGTCACGGGTCGAGAGGCAGAACGAACACTGAAGCTTTCTTT. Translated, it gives CATSRGHGSRGRTNTEAFF.

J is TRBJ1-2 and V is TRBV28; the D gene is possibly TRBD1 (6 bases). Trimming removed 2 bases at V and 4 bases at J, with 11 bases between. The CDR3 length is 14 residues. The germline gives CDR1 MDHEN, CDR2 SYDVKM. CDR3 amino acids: CASSLGGQTYGYTF. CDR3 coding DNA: TGTGCCAGCAGTTTAGGGGGGCAGACCTATGGCTACACCTTC.

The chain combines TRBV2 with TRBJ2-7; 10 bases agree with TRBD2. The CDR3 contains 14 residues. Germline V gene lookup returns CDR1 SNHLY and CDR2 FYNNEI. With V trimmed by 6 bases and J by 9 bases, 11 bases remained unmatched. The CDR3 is CASSIQREGGMQYF. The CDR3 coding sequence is TGTGCCAGCAGCATCCAGCGGGAGGGAGGGATGCAGTACTTC.

The CDR3 bases are TGTGCCAGCAGCCAACTTCCGGGACAGTGGATAAATGAAAAACTGTTTTTT. Translating gives CASSQLPGQWINEKLFF. The rearrangement joins TRBV14 to TRBJ1-4, with 7 bases fitting TRBD1. CDR1 is SGHDN, CDR2 FVKESK, per germline. Trimming at V came to 2 bases and at J to 5 bases, leaving 11 bases not matched to a gene. The CDR3 is 17 amino acids.

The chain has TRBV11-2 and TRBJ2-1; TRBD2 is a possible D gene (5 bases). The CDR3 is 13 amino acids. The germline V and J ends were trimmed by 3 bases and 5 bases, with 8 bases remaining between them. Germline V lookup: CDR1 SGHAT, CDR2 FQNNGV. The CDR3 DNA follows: TGTGCCAGCAGCTTCATAGCGAACAATGAGCAGTTCTTC. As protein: CASSFIANNEQFF.

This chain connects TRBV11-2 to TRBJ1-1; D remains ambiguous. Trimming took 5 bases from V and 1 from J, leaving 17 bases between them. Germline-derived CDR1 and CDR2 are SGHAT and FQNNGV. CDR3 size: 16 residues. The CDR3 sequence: CASSMGQGLTNTEAFF. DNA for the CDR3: TGTGCCAGCAGCATGGGTCAAGGGCTGACGAACACTGAAGCTTTCTTT.

CDR3 in amino acids: CASSLGGTHSGNTIYF. CDR3 DNA sequence: TGCGCCAGCAGCTTGGGGGGGACTCACTCTGGAAACACCATATATTTT. The chain combines TRBV5-1 with TRBJ1-3; D perhaps matches TRBD1 (5 bases). V shed 0 bases and J shed 0 bases, with 10 bases lying between them. The CDR3 is 16 amino acids. Germline V CDR1 and CDR2: SGHRS, YFSETQ.

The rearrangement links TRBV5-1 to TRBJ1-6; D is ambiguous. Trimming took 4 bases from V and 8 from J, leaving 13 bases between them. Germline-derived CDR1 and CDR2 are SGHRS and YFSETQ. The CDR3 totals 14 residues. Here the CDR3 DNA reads TGCGCCAGCAGCCCCGACGGCTCAGATTCACCCCTCCACTTT. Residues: CASSPDGSDSPLHF.

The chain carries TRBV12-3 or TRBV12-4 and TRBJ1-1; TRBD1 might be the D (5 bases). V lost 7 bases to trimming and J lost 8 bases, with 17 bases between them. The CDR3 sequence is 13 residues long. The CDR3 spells CASNLAVRAEAFF. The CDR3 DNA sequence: TGTGCCAGCAACTTGGCTGTCAGGGCGGAAGCTTTCTTT.

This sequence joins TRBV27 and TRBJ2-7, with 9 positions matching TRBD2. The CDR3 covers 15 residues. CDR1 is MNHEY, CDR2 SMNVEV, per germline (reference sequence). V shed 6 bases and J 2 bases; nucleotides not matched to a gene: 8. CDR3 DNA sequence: TGTGCCAGCAGAACGGGACTAGCATGGACCTACGAGCAGTACTTC. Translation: CASRTGLAWTYEQYF.

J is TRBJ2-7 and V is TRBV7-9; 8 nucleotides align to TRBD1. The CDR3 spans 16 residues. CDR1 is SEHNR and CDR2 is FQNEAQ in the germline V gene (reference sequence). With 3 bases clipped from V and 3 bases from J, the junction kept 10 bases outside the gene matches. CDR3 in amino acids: CASSLIPGQEGYEQYF. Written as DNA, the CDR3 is TGTGCCAGCAGCTTGATCCCGGGACAGGAGGGCTACGAGCAGTACTTC.

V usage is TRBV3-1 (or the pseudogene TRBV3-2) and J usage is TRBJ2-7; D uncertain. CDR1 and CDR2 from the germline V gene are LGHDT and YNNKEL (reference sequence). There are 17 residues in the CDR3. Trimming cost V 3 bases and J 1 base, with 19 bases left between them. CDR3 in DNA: TGTGCCAGCAGCCACCCAGGTTCAGGAATTTCGTCCTACGAGCAGTACTTC. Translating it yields CASSHPGSGISSYEQYF.

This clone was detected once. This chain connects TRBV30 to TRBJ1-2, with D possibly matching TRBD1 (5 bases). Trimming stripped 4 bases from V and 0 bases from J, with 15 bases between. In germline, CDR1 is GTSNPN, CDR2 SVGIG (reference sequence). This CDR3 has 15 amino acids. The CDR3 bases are TGTGCCTGGACCAACTTCAGAGGGGCTAACTATGGCTACACCTTC. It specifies CAWTNFRGANYGYTF.

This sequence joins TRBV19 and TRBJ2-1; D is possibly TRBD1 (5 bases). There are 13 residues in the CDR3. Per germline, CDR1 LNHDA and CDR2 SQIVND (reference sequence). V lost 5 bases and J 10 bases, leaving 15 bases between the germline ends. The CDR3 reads CASSSQADSEQFF. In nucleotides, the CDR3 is TGTGCCAGTAGTTCGCAGGCCGACAGCGAGCAGTTCTTC.

CDR3 residues: CASSHRDGISGQYF. The CDR3 nucleotides are TGTGCCAGCAGCCATCGGGACGGGATCTCGGGGCAGTACTTC. The J gene is TRBJ2-7, the V gene TRBV3-1 (or the pseudogene TRBV3-2); D tentatively fits TRBD1 or TRBD2 (5 bases each). The CDR3 is 14 residues long. V was pared by 3 bases and J by 9 bases, with 18 bases between. Germline CDR1 is LGHDT and CDR2 is YNNKEL (reference sequence).

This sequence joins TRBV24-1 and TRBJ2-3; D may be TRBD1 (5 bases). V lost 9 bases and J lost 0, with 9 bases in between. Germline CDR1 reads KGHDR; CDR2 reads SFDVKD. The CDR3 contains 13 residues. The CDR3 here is CATRGHSTDTQYF. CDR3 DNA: TGTGCCACCCGCGGACATAGCACAGATACGCAGTATTTT.

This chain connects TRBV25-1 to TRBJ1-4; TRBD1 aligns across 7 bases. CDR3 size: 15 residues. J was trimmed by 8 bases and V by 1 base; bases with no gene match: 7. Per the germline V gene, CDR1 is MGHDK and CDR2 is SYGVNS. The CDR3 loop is CASSESRTGWEKLFF. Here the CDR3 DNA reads TGTGCCAGCAGTGAATCCAGGACAGGATGGGAAAAACTGTTTTTT.

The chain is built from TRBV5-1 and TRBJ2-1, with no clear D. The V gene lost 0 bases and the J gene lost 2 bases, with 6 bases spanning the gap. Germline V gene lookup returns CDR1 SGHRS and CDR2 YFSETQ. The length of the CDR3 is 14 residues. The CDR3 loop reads CASSLGSTYNEQFF. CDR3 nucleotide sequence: TGCGCCAGCAGCTTGGGTTCCACCTACAATGAGCAGTTCTTC. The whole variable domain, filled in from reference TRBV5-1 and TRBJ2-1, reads KAGVTQTPRYLIKTRGQQVTLSCSPISGHRSVSWYQQTPGQGLQFLFEYFSETQRNKGNFPGRFSGRQFSNSRSEMNVSTLELGDSALYLCASSLGSTYNEQFFGPGTRLTVL.

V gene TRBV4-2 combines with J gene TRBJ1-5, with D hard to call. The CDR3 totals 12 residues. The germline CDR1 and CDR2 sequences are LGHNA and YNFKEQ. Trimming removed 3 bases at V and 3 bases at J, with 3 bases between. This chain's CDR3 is CASSQHNQPQHF. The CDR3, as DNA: TGTGCCAGCAGCCAGCACAATCAGCCCCAGCATTTT.

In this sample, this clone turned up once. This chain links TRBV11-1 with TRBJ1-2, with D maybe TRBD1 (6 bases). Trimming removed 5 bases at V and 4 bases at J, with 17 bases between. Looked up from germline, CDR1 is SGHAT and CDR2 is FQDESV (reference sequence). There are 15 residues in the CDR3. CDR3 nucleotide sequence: TGTGCCAGCAGCATGGGACACTTCGAAGTCTATGGCTACACCTTC. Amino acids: CASSMGHFEVYGYTF.